The clone carrying this TCR beta chain was detected a few times. What it binds is not known. Germline V gene data show CDR1 as MNHEY and CDR2 as SMNVEV (reference sequence). The CDR3 runs 17 residues. V was pared by 0 bases and J by 3 bases, with 9 bases of the junction left unmatched. This sample stems from a study of response to subunit inactivated influenza vaccine. Each CDR3 protein is one row after TCRdb ran MiXCR on the RT-PCR reads. The data show more than 550,000 distinct CDR3 sequences, roughly 12% seen once. Study-wide results and caveats: A suggestion made by the authors is that each seasonal influenza vaccination recruits few new T cells.

The sample was also reused in another study, on T cells expressing NK-cell markers. That publication notes: TCR beta cDNA was generated via 5'RACE template switching incorporating UMIs.

The chain uses TRBV27 and TRBJ2-5; 8 bases are shared with TRBD1. This specimen consisted of PBMCs from blood, obtained on the day of vaccination. This sequence was found in a man aged 50 to 60 who received an inactivated influenza vaccine. CDR3 amino acids: CASSLSSRTGSEETQYF. DNA for the CDR3: TGTGCCAGCAGTTTATCATCAAGGACAGGGTCAGAAGAGACCCAGTACTTC.